This T cell receptor beta chain was captured in a study of beta chain features in type 1 diabetes. The whole isolated RNA underwent reverse transcription, so sequencing captured expressed TCRB transcripts. Clones were read by immunoSEQ multiplex PCR, and TCRdb kept only the in-frame ones, dropping some. The sample yields some 150,000 clones, 6.9% seen once. With V trimmed by 8 bases and J by 4 bases, 13 bases remained unmatched. The CDR3 is 15 amino acids. The germline V gene encodes CDR1 MDHEN and CDR2 SYDVKM. CD45RO/CCR7/CD25/CD127/CD95/CD27 staining was used to isolate CD4+ naive, central memory, regulatory and stem cell-like memory cells by sorting.

Material: central memory CD4+ T cells from blood. The chain carries TRBV28 and TRBJ1-2; 7 nucleotides line up with TRBD1. The sequence was obtained from a woman aged 30 to 39 in good health. The CDR3 reads CASRGNRGFLYGYTF. The CDR3, as DNA: TGTGCCAGCCGCGGTAACAGGGGATTCCTCTATGGCTACACCTTC.